One sample yielded the 29 T cell receptor beta chains listed below, sequenced in a study of spatial heterogeneity in lung cancer. As to time point: sample taken at primary tumor resection. One entry per CDR3 protein results from TCRdb running MiXCR on the 5' RACE reads. The data hold just over 75,000 distinct CDR3 sequences, with about 7.8% observed a single time. The sequenced sample was PBMCs, obtained at surgery. Receptor source: a male donor with early-stage non-small cell lung cancer.

The genes are TRBV7-2 and TRBJ2-5, with D unclear. V lost 5 bases and J lost 4, with 14 bases in between. The CDR3 is 14 residues long. CDR1 and CDR2 (germline): SGHTA, FQGNSA. The CDR3 reads CASSLSDGRETQYF. CDR3 DNA sequence: TGTGCCAGCAGCCTATCGGACGGTCGAGAGACCCAGTACTTC. Combining the CDR3 with reference TRBV7-2 and TRBJ2-5 gives the whole variable domain GAGVSQSPSNKVTEKGKDVELRCDPISGHTALYWYRQSLGQGLEFLIYFQGNSAPDKSGLPSDRFSAERTGGSVSTLTIQRTQQEDSAVYLCASSLSDGRETQYFGPGTRLLVL.

This clonotype came up many times. The genes are TRBV10-3 and TRBJ1-1; D ambiguous. The CDR3 consists of 12 residues. V dropped 5 bases and J dropped 3 bases, with 7 bases sitting between them. Germline-derived CDR1 and CDR2 are ENHRY and SYGVKD. For the CDR3, the DNA is TGTGCCATCAGTCTATCGGACACTGAAGCTTTCTTT. Amino acid sequence: CAISLSDTEAFF.

This clonotype has ten or more counts. CDR3 sequence (DNA): TGTGCCAGCAGCTTCTGGGACAACAATGAGCAGTTCTTC. Translating it yields CASSFWDNNEQFF. The chain recombines TRBV5-5 with TRBJ2-1; TRBD1 might be the D (6 bases). Trimming took off 2 bases at V and 5 bases at J, with 8 bases between the two ends. CDR1 SGHKS and CDR2 YYEKEE come from the germline V gene (reference sequence). This CDR3 spans 13 amino acids.

This clonotype has just a few counts. This rearrangement joins TRBV10-1 to TRBJ1-1, with 7 bases that match TRBD1. Germline V gene lookup returns CDR1 WNHNN and CDR2 SYGVQD (reference sequence). V was pared by 3 bases and J by 1 base, with 8 bases of the junction left unmatched. There are 16 residues in the CDR3. The CDR3: CASSDPQGGGNTEAFF. CDR3 DNA: TGCGCCAGCAGTGACCCTCAGGGGGGAGGGAACACTGAAGCTTTCTTT.

This clonotype was detected many times. The rearrangement links TRBV7-3 to TRBJ2-7; D remains ambiguous. Germline CDR1 is SGHTA and CDR2 is FQGTGA. Trimming took 8 bases from V and 6 from J, leaving 20 bases between them. The CDR3 is 14 residues long. The CDR3 DNA reads as TGTGCCAGCTCCGTTGAAGCAGGTTTGGGCGAGCAGTACTTC. This gives the protein CASSVEAGLGEQYF.

This clonotype was observed a few times. The V gene is TRBV7-2, the J gene TRBJ1-2; 10 bases agree with TRBD1. This CDR3 is built from 14 residues. CDR1 is SGHTA and CDR2 is FQGNSA in the germline V gene. V trimming: 0 bases; J trimming: 6 bases; junction bases outside the gene matches: 1. CDR3 in amino acids: CASSLAGTGDGYTF. The CDR3 coding sequence is TGTGCCAGCAGCTTAGCTGGGACAGGGGATGGCTACACCTTC. Supplemented by reference TRBV7-2 and TRBJ1-2, the full variable domain reads GAGVSQSPSNKVTEKGKDVELRCDPISGHTALYWYRQSLGQGLEFLIYFQGNSAPDKSGLPSDRFSAERTGGSVSTLTIQRTQQEDSAVYLCASSLAGTGDGYTFGSGTRLTVV.

This sequence joins TRBV12-3 or TRBV12-4 and TRBJ2-1; D tentatively reads TRBD1 or TRBD2 (5 bases each). V was cut by 2 bases and J by 12 bases, with 8 bases left in between. The CDR3 runs 11 residues. The DNA for the CDR3 is TGTGCCAGCAGTTTAACGGGACCGCAGTTCTTC. Translated, it gives CASSLTGPQFF.

This chain connects TRBV20-1 to TRBJ1-2, with D possibly matching TRBD1 (5 bases). V was pared by 0 bases and J by 2 bases, with 10 bases between. Germline values: CDR1 DFQATT, CDR2 SNEGSKA (reference sequence). The CDR3 sequence is 14 residues long. This CDR3 reads CSARDVRGNYGYTF. For the CDR3, the DNA is TGCAGTGCTAGAGATGTGAGGGGCAACTATGGCTACACCTTC.

The chain carries TRBV6-1 and TRBJ2-4, with D uncertain. Germline V gives CDR1 MNHNS, CDR2 SASEGT. CDR3 length equals 18 residues. The V and J ends lost 6 bases and 0 bases respectively, with 21 bases between them. The CDR3 sequence is CASRETPRRGIAKNIQYF. The CDR3 bases are TGTGCCAGCAGGGAAACCCCGAGGAGAGGAATAGCCAAAAACATTCAGTACTTC.

This sequence joins TRBV9 and TRBJ2-1; either TRBD1 or TRBD2 may supply D (7 bases each). The germline V gene encodes CDR1 SGDLS and CDR2 YYNGEE. The germline V and J ends were trimmed by 3 bases and 0 bases, with 19 bases remaining between them. The CDR3 length is 18 residues. CDR3 in amino acids: CASSDRGASGYSYNEQFF. The DNA for the CDR3 is TGTGCCAGCAGCGACAGGGGAGCTAGCGGTTACTCCTACAATGAGCAGTTCTTC.

This clonotype was recorded many times. The gene calls are TRBV29-1 and TRBJ2-1; no firm D call. V gave up 4 bases and J gave up 2 bases, with 9 bases separating them. CDR1 SQVTM and CDR2 ANQGSEA come from the germline V gene. CDR3 length: 13 amino acids. This CDR3 reads CSVGAGAYNEQFF. CDR3 DNA sequence: TGCAGCGTTGGGGCCGGAGCCTACAATGAGCAGTTCTTC.

Ten or more counts support this clonotype. V gene TRBV12-3 or TRBV12-4 combines with J gene TRBJ1-2; 7 nucleotides match TRBD1. The CDR3 runs to 12 residues. V trimming: 5 bases; J trimming: 13 bases; junction bases outside the gene matches: 10. The CDR3 loop reads CASSPGQSPSTF. CDR3 DNA sequence: TGTGCCAGCAGTCCGGGACAGTCTCCCTCCACCTTC.

This clonotype was found many times. The CDR3 nucleotides are TGTGCCAGCAGCCGGGACGGCGAACTCTATGGCTACACCTTC. Residues: CASSRDGELYGYTF. The chain carries TRBV7-9 and TRBJ1-2, with D possibly matching TRBD1 (5 bases). The CDR3 is 14 residues long. Germline CDR1 is SEHNR and CDR2 is FQNEAQ (reference sequence). Trimming removed 5 bases at V and 4 bases at J, with 14 bases between.

This clonotype is a singleton in its sample. The chain is built from TRBV20-1 and TRBJ2-7; the match to TRBD2 covers 7 bases. The CDR3 is 18 amino acids. Looked up from germline, CDR1 is DFQATT and CDR2 is SNEGSKA (reference sequence). J was trimmed by 2 bases and V by 2 bases; bases with no gene match: 18. Written as DNA, the CDR3 is TGCAGTGCTAGAACCTCGGGAGCGGGAAGTCCCCGACCCTACGAGCAGTACTTC. This sequence encodes CSARTSGAGSPRPYEQYF.

This rearrangement joins TRBV7-9 to TRBJ1-1; 9 nucleotides agree with TRBD1. Losses at the gene ends were 6 bases for V and 12 bases for J; bases not matched to a gene: 8. CDR1 is SEHNR, CDR2 FQNEAQ, per germline (reference sequence). The CDR3 is 12 residues long. In DNA, the CDR3 is TGTGCCAGCAGTTCGGGACAGGGTACGTCTTTCTTT. This sequence encodes CASSSGQGTSFF.

This clonotype has ten or more counts. This rearrangement joins TRBV6-1 to TRBJ1-1, with unresolved D. The V and J ends lost 5 bases and 5 bases respectively, with 9 bases between them. Germline V gene lookup returns CDR1 MNHNS and CDR2 SASEGT. This CDR3 spans 12 amino acids. The CDR3 region has the DNA TGTGCCAGCAGTAACGTTAGAACTGAAGCTTTCTTT. It translates to CASSNVRTEAFF.

V gene TRBV21-1 combines with J gene TRBJ1-2; the table gives TRBD1 as D, unverified against the DNA. TRBV21-1 is annotated as a pseudogene. The CDR3 covers 18 residues. CDR3 residues: CASSKEEKSMGRNYGYTF. The CDR3 DNA is TGTGCCAGCAGCAAAGAGGAAAAGTCTATGGGACGGAACTATGGCTACACCTTC.

This clonotype was observed a handful of times. This chain links TRBV10-1 with TRBJ2-1; no definite D call. CDR3 length: 12 amino acids. CDR1 and CDR2 (germline): WNHNN, SYGVQD (reference sequence). V gave up 4 bases and J gave up 1 base, with 2 bases separating them. The CDR3 protein is CASSGSYNEQFF. DNA of the CDR3: TGCGCCAGCAGTGGATCCTACAATGAGCAGTTCTTC.

This clonotype has ten or more counts. The rearrangement joins TRBV28 to TRBJ2-1, with a weak D call TRBD2 (6 bases). Germline V gene data show CDR1 as MDHEN and CDR2 as SYDVKM. CDR3 length: 12 residues. Trimming took off 2 bases at V and 10 bases at J, with 9 bases between the two ends. The CDR3 sequence: CASSLASVEQFF. CDR3 DNA sequence: TGTGCCAGCAGTTTAGCTAGCGTAGAGCAGTTCTTC.

This clonotype was observed at least ten times. The chain has TRBV2 and TRBJ1-6, with D uncertain. The germline V and J ends were trimmed by 10 bases and 8 bases, with 21 bases remaining between them. Per the germline V gene, CDR1 is SNHLY and CDR2 is FYNNEI. The CDR3 runs to 15 residues. The CDR3 bases are TGTGCCACCAAATACCAGGAGGGTTCCGATTCACCCCTCCACTTT. It translates to CATKYQEGSDSPLHF.

This chain uses TRBV6-5 with TRBJ2-3; a weak D match, TRBD2 (6 bases). The CDR3 loop spans 14 amino acids. Between the trimmed V and J ends, which lost 6 bases and 6 bases, there was a span of 16 bases. Germline assignment: CDR1 MNHEY and CDR2 SVGAGI. Written as DNA, the CDR3 is TGTGCCAGCAGCCAGCCTCCTAGCGTGGATACGCAGTATTTT. It translates to CASSQPPSVDTQYF.

This clonotype was seen repeatedly, ten times or more. The chain carries TRBV4-2 and TRBJ1-2; perhaps TRBD1 as D (5 bases). The germline V gene has CDR1 LGHNA and CDR2 YNFKEQ. CDR3 length: 15 amino acids. The V end was cut by 0 bases, the J end by 3 bases, with 11 bases between. The CDR3 DNA reads as TGTGCCAGCAGCCAAGATCGGGGGGTTCACTATGGCTACACCTTC. Translating gives CASSQDRGVHYGYTF.

This clonotype was counted many times. This chain links TRBV25-1 with TRBJ1-6, with D hard to call. Germline CDR1 reads MGHDK; CDR2 reads SYGVNS. The CDR3 length is 14 residues. Trimming left V 5 bases short and J 5 bases short, with 10 bases between. CDR3 in amino acids: CASSPPGDNSPLHF. The CDR3 bases are TGTGCCAGCAGTCCCCCCGGGGATAATTCACCCCTCCACTTT.

The sample holds many counts of this clonotype. V and J are TRBV27 and TRBJ1-2; TRBD1 is a possible D gene (6 bases). The CDR3 contains 14 residues. The V end lost 10 bases, the J end lost 0 bases, and 15 bases lay between the germline ends. CDR1 and CDR2 from the germline V gene are MNHEY and SMNVEV (reference sequence). In nucleotides, the CDR3 is TGTGCCACCCGAGGGGGGGAGACTAACTATGGCTACACCTTC. It encodes CATRGGETNYGYTF.

This clonotype was seen ten or more times. The chain joins TRBV20-1 to TRBJ1-2; D is possibly TRBD1 (5 bases). The germline CDR1 and CDR2 sequences are DFQATT and SNEGSKA (reference sequence). V lost 4 bases, J lost 2 bases, and 11 bases lay in between. The CDR3 loop spans 13 amino acids. The CDR3, as DNA: TGCAGTGCTACCCTCTGGGGGAACTATGGCTACACCTTC. Encoded protein: CSATLWGNYGYTF.

This clonotype was counted at least ten times. The chain carries TRBV20-1 and TRBJ2-1; 10 nucleotides match TRBD2. Germline V CDR1 and CDR2: DFQATT, SNEGSKA (reference sequence). There are 15 residues in the CDR3. With 2 bases clipped from V and 8 bases from J, the junction kept 9 bases outside the gene matches. Here the CDR3 reads CSARSAASGSYEQFF. CDR3 nucleotides: TGCAGTGCTAGATCTGCGGCTAGCGGGAGTTATGAGCAGTTCTTC.

The sample holds one count of this clonotype. One base away lies a much larger clone, so this may be a sequencing read error. The V and J genes are TRBV10-3 and TRBJ2-7, with D uncertain. Germline V gene sequence: CDR1 ENHRY, CDR2 SYGVKD. The V gene lost 4 bases and the J gene lost 4 bases, with 8 bases spanning the gap. This CDR3 region has 12 residues. The CDR3 sequence is CAISVEFYEQYF. Here the CDR3 DNA reads TGTGCCATCAGTGTGGAGTTTTACGAGCAGTACTTC.

The chain couples TRBV11-2 to TRBJ2-5; a weak D match, TRBD2 (5 bases). The CDR3 covers 15 residues. The ends were cut back, 0 bases at V and 5 bases at J, with 13 bases in the middle. Germline V lookup: CDR1 SGHAT, CDR2 FQNNGV. The CDR3 is CASSLEYGQRETQYF. The CDR3 DNA is TGTGCCAGCAGCTTAGAATACGGGCAGCGGGAGACCCAGTACTTC.

This clonotype was seen at least ten times. The chain couples TRBV11-2 to TRBJ2-2, with D perhaps being TRBD1 or TRBD2 (6 bases each). CDR3 length: 15 residues. The germline gives CDR1 SGHAT, CDR2 FQNNGV. V was pared by 5 bases and J by 2 bases, with 12 bases between. The CDR3 DNA reads as TGTGCCAGCAGCATCGACGGGGGCAACACCGGGGAGCTGTTTTTT. Translating it yields CASSIDGGNTGELFF.